A single sample gave rise to the 11 T cell receptor beta chains below, sequenced in a study of T cell repertoires in cytomegalovirus infection. TCRdb independently ran MiXCR on the reads; one entry per CDR3 protein. This sample has roughly 640,000 distinct CDR3 sequences; about 24% occur once, and the top ten carry around 7.6%. The sequencing input was CD8+ T cells from PBMCs. The receptors here all came from a human donor in good health (CMV status not recorded). Some clones in this sample may be carry-over from other donors' samples.

In its sample, this clonotype was seen many times. One end of the junction does not line up with germline, which may come from a read error. In DNA, the CDR3 is TGTGCCAGCAGCTGGCTAGCGGGGCCCTACAATGAGCAGTTCTTC. This sequence encodes CASSWLAGPYNEQFF. The chain recombines TRBV5-1 with TRBJ2-1; 9 nucleotides match TRBD2. From germline, CDR1 is SGHRS and CDR2 YFSETQ. CDR3 length: 15 residues.

CDR3 in amino acids: CSARMVGLPTDTQYF. The CDR3 coding sequence is TGCAGTGCTAGGATGGTTGGCTTACCCACAGATACGCAGTATTTT. This chain connects TRBV20-1 to TRBJ2-3; D not resolved. There are 15 residues in the CDR3. Deletions cut 3 bases from V and 2 bases from J, with 15 bases between. Germline V gives CDR1 DFQATT, CDR2 SNEGSKA (reference sequence).

There are a few counts of this clonotype. The J gene is TRBJ2-4, the V gene TRBV19; TRBD1 might be the D (6 bases). Trimming took 7 bases from V and 4 from J, leaving 11 bases between them. This CDR3 spans 13 amino acids. Germline V lookup: CDR1 LNHDA, CDR2 SQIVND (reference sequence). The CDR3 loop reads CASIDRQKNIQYF. CDR3 bases: TGTGCCAGTATTGACAGGCAGAAAAACATTCAGTACTTC.

This clonotype appeared many times. V usage is TRBV7-9 and J usage is TRBJ2-7, with 7 bases matching TRBD1. Germline V gives CDR1 SEHNR, CDR2 FQNEAQ (reference sequence). This CDR3 has 14 residues. Trimming at V came to 5 bases and at J to 0 bases, leaving 4 bases not matched to a gene. This CDR3 is CASSPDRSSYEQYF. The CDR3, as DNA: TGTGCCAGCAGCCCGGACAGGAGCTCCTACGAGCAGTACTTC.

In the case of this clonotype: Its ends do not fully match the called genes, so a read error is possible. The V gene is TRBV6-6, the J gene TRBJ2-1; 11 bases match TRBD2. The CDR3 sequence is 16 residues long. Germline CDR1 reads MNHNY; CDR2 reads SVGAGI (reference sequence). CDR3 sequence (DNA): TGTGTCAGCAGTTACTCTTTAGCGGGGGGGATCGGTGAGCAGTTCTTC. Translating gives CVSSYSLAGGIGEQFF.

The chain has TRBV2 and TRBJ2-7, with TRBD1 identical over 8 bases. The CDR3 is made up of 14 amino acids. V lost 5 bases and J lost 3; bases outside the gene matches: 6. Germline V gives CDR1 SNHLY, CDR2 FYNNEI. DNA of the CDR3: TGTGCCAGCAGTCCAGGGGGCAGGGACTACGAGCAGTACTTC. Residues: CASSPGGRDYEQYF.

The table lists this clonotype with many counts. The J gene is TRBJ2-6, the V gene TRBV7-2, with D perhaps matching TRBD2 (5 bases). Germline lookup yields CDR1 SGHTA and CDR2 FQGNSA. V gave up 11 bases and J gave up 4 bases, with 12 bases separating them. This CDR3 comprises 13 residues. In DNA form, the CDR3 reads TGTGCCGGAGGAGGCGACGGGGCCAACGTCCTGACTTTC. Protein product: CAGGGDGANVLTF.

V usage is TRBV4-1 and J usage is TRBJ2-1; tentatively, D is TRBD1 or TRBD2 (5 bases each). Germline V CDR1 and CDR2: MGHRA, YSYEKL. V was pared by 5 bases and J by 0 bases, with 11 bases between. The CDR3 has 15 residues. CDR3 residues: CASSYRDVSYNEQFF. The CDR3 DNA reads as TGCGCCAGCAGCTATAGGGACGTCTCCTACAATGAGCAGTTCTTC.

This clonotype has a handful of counts. V gene TRBV20-1 combines with J gene TRBJ2-1; 9 bases are shared with TRBD2. The CDR3 has 18 residues. V trimming: 2 bases; J trimming: 1 base; junction bases outside the gene matches: 12. Germline V CDR1 and CDR2: DFQATT, SNEGSKA (reference sequence). The CDR3 here is CSARSLTYSGGSYNEQFF. For the CDR3, the DNA is TGCAGTGCTAGATCCCTCACATATAGCGGGGGATCCTACAATGAGCAGTTCTTC.

This clonotype was recorded a few times. CDR3 region: CASSLLTSGGSETQYF. As DNA, the CDR3 is TGTGCCAGCAGTTTATTGACTAGCGGGGGATCGGAGACCCAGTACTTC. The chain recombines TRBV27 with TRBJ2-5, with 12 positions matching TRBD2. Trimming took 1 base from V and 5 from J; bases not matched to a gene: 5. The CDR3 spans 16 residues. Per germline, CDR1 MNHEY and CDR2 SMNVEV (reference sequence).

The chain is built from TRBV19 and TRBJ1-5; TRBD1 might be the D (6 bases). V dropped 0 bases and J dropped 3 bases, with 21 bases sitting between them. This CDR3 comprises 19 residues. Looked up from germline, CDR1 is LNHDA and CDR2 is SQIVND (reference sequence). CDR3 in DNA: TGTGCCAGTAGTATAGACCCGAGTGGGACAATTCTCTTCAATCAGCCCCAGCATTTT. This encodes CASSIDPSGTILFNQPQHF.